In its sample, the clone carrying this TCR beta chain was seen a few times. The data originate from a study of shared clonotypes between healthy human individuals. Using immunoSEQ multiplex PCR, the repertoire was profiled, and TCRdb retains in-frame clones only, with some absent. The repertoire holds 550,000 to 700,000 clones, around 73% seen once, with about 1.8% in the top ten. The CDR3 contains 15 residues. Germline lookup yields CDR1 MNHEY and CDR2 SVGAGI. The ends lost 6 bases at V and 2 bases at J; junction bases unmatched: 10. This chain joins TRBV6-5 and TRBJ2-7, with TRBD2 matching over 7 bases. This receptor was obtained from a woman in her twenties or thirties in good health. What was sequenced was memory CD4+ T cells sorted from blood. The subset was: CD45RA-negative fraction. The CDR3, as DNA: TGTGCCAGCAGGGGTCAGCGGGACCTAGCCTACGAGCAGTACTTC. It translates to CASRGQRDLAYEQYF.